Listed below are T cell receptor beta chains from one sample, sequenced in a study of shared clonotypes between healthy human individuals. TCRdb keeps only in-frame clones here, not all; method: immunoSEQ multiplex PCR. The table lists roughly 1,100,000 clones, approximately 76% of them singletons. Input material: memory CD4+ T cells sorted from blood. Receptors were obtained from a man between 18 and 35 years old in good health. Both conserved end residues are part of each CDR3. A D gene is named only where the DNA matches it firmly. Only some rows state a clone size, as once, few, many or a class for expanded clones.

V	D	size	length	J	CDR3	DNA
TRBV30	.	once	15	TRBJ2-3	CAWSVGEPSRDTQYF	TGTGCCTGGAGTGTAGGGGAGCCCTCAAGAGATACGCAGTATTTT
TRBV5-4	.	.	15	TRBJ2-5	CASSPDLGIQETQYF	TGTGCCAGCAGCCCGGACCTGGGGATCCAAGAGACCCAGTACTTC
TRBV6-1	TRBD2	once	15	TRBJ2-5	CASSELSLAGGSQYF	TGTGCCAGCAGTGAATTATCACTAGCGGGAGGGTCCCAGTACTTC
TRBV5-5	TRBD1	.	14	TRBJ1-2	CASSSSGQGNRYTF	TGTGCCAGCAGCTCCTCGGGACAGGGGAATCGCTACACCTTC
TRBV5-4	.	.	15	TRBJ1-2	CASTLGGRDTYGYTF	TGTGCCAGCACCCTCGGAGGTCGGGACACCTATGGCTACACCTTC
TRBV6-6	.	.	15	TRBJ1-1	CASSYSQGTGTEAFF	TGTGCCAGCAGTTATAGTCAGGGGACCGGAACTGAAGCTTTCTTT
TRBV28	.	.	14	TRBJ2-4	CASSLSAAGNIQYF	TGTGCCAGCAGTTTATCGGCCGCCGGAAACATTCAGTACTTC
TRBV19	.	.	13	TRBJ2-7	CASSIRVGYEQYF	TGTGCCAGTAGTATCAGGGTCGGGTACGAGCAGTACTTC
TRBV20-1	.	once	11	TRBJ2-7	CSAEFGDEQYF	TGCAGTGCCGAGTTTGGCGACGAGCAGTACTTC
TRBV6-5	.	.	14	TRBJ1-2	CASSGDMANYGYTF	TGTGCCAGCAGTGGCGACATGGCTAACTATGGCTACACCTTC
TRBV5-1	.	.	13	TRBJ1-5	CASATDSNQPQHF	TGCGCCAGCGCTACAGATAGCAATCAGCCCCAGCATTTT
TRBV11-2	TRBD2	.	14	TRBJ2-3	CASSLGTSPDTQYF	TGTGCCAGCAGCTTGGGGACTAGCCCAGATACGCAGTATTTT
TRBV10-2	.	.	18	TRBJ2-6	CASSGGLRTISGANVLTF	TGCGCCAGCAGTGGGGGCCTGAGAACGATTTCTGGGGCCAACGTCCTGACTTTC
TRBV5-1	.	.	15	TRBJ1-2	CASSLGAVGGYGYTF	TGCGCCAGCAGCTTGGGGGCCGTAGGAGGATATGGCTACACCTTC
TRBV30	.	.	16	TRBJ1-3	CAWKGREGYSGNTIYF	TGTGCCTGGAAAGGTAGAGAGGGCTACTCTGGAAACACCATATATTTT
TRBV10-1	.	.	13	TRBJ2-1	CASSESAADEQFF	TGCGCCAGCAGTGAGTCCGCCGCGGATGAGCAGTTCTTC
TRBV2	.	.	13	TRBJ2-5	CASRKAPGETQYF	TGTGCCAGCAGGAAGGCACCGGGAGAGACCCAGTACTTC
TRBV5-6	TRBD1	few	14	TRBJ1-2	CASSIGQAHYGYTF	TGTGCCAGCAGTATTGGACAGGCTCACTATGGCTACACCTTC
TRBV5-4	.	.	15	TRBJ2-7	CASSVAAGRDYEQYF	TGTGCCAGCAGCGTAGCCGCGGGACGGGACTACGAGCAGTACTTC
TRBV11-2	.	.	13	TRBJ2-7	CASSFGTSYEQYF	TGTGCCAGCAGCTTTGGGACTTCCTACGAGCAGTACTTC
TRBV5-1	.	few	14	TRBJ2-5	CASSLGHGVETQYF	TGCGCCAGCAGCTTGGGTCACGGGGTCGAGACCCAGTACTTC